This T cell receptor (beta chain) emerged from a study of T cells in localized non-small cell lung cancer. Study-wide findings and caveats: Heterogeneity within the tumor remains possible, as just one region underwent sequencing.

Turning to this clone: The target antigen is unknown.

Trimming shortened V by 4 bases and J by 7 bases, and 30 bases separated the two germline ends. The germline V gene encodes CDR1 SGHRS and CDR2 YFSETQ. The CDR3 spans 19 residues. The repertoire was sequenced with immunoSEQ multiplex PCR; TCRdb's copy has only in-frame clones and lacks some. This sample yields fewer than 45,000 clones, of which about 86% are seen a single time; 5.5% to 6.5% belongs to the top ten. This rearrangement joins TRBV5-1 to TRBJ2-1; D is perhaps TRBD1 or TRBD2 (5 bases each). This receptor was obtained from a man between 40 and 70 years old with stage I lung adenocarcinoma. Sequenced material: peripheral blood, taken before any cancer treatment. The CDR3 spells CASSARTLGWVEDMNEQFF. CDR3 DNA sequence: TGCGCCAGCAGCGCCCGGACATTGGGGTGGGTGGAGGACATGAATGAGCAGTTCTTC.